This T cell receptor (beta chain) was profiled in a study of CD8+ T cells in alopecia areata. It was cDNA, reverse transcribed from extracted RNA, that served as the sequencing template. Sequenced by immunoSEQ multiplex PCR; TCRdb stores in-frame clones only, minus some. The sample holds approximately 130,000 clones, roughly 50% seen once. Both peripheral blood and punch biopsies of lesional scalp skin were obtained from patients who had alopecia areata. Separation by sorting yielded CD4+ and CD8+ T cells from PBMCs. As to this clone: Distinct nucleotide sequences in the sample also encode this CDR3.

Per the germline V gene, CDR1 is SQVTM and CDR2 is ANQGSEA. The CDR3 runs to 12 residues. V was pared by 1 base and J by 3 bases, with 0 bases of the junction left unmatched. This receptor was taken from a human donor with alopecia areata. The rearrangement uses TRBV29-1 and TRBJ2-7; 7 positions match TRBD2. Input material: NKG2D-low CD8+ T cells sorted from blood. This CDR3 reads CSVEGGGYEQYF. As DNA, the CDR3 is TGCAGCGTTGAAGGGGGGGGCTACGAGCAGTACTTC.